The 22 T cell receptor beta chains presented below share a single source sample, sequenced in a study of human T cells and chemical hapten exposure. The time point was: patch test 2, 6 weeks after DPC sensitization. Treatment described: therapeutic diphenylcyclopropenone sensitization with weekly scalp DPC. From the RACE reads, TCRdb called clonotypes with MiXCR, one entry per CDR3 protein. This sample carries approximately 85,000 distinct CDR3 sequences, 10% of them seen once, and the ten largest clones take roughly 2.3%. The specimen comprised whole blood, sampled in connection with sensitization to the hapten diphenylcyclopropenone (DPC). The source of these receptors is a woman aged 25 to 39 with alopecia areata. Some clones in this sample may be carry-over from other donors' samples.

The sample holds a few counts of this clonotype. The V call is TRBV27, the J call TRBJ1-1; 7 bases fit TRBD1. The J segment lost 5 bases and the V segment lost 5 bases, leaving 2 bases of the junction unmatched. The CDR3 is made up of 12 amino acids. Germline-derived CDR1 and CDR2 are MNHEY and SMNVEV (reference sequence). CDR3 in DNA: TGTGCCAGCAGTCACAGGGGAACTGAAGCTTTCTTT. It specifies CASSHRGTEAFF.

This clonotype was counted only a few times. A junction boundary mismatches the germline segment, possibly from a read error. The chain has TRBV4-2 and TRBJ2-3; D is unresolved. The CDR3 runs 15 residues. The germline V gene has CDR1 LGHNA and CDR2 YNFKEQ. For the CDR3, the DNA is TGTGTCAGCAGCCAAGATTATACGAACACAGATACGCAGTATTTT. This encodes CVSSQDYTNTDTQYF.

The chain combines TRBV7-8 with TRBJ2-7; D uncertain. This CDR3 comprises 12 residues. Per germline, CDR1 SGHVS and CDR2 FQNEAQ. V lost 4 bases and J lost 7, with 11 bases in between. The CDR3 region has the DNA TGTGCCAGCAGCTCCCCCCCTTATGAGCAGTACTTC. Translation: CASSSPPYEQYF.

The J gene is TRBJ1-2, the V gene TRBV7-9; D is possibly TRBD1 (6 bases). CDR3 length equals 13 residues. Trimming shortened V by 1 base and J by 5 bases, and 8 bases separated the two germline ends. Germline CDR1 is SEHNR and CDR2 is FQNEAQ (reference sequence). As DNA, the CDR3 is TGTGCCAGCAGCTTAGGAGGACAGTATGGCTACACCTTC. Its protein is CASSLGGQYGYTF.

The gene calls are TRBV9 and TRBJ2-2; 7 bases line up with TRBD1. The CDR3 is 17 amino acids. Germline trimming cut 2 bases from V and 3 bases from J; bases unmatched to any gene: 10. Germline lookup yields CDR1 SGDLS and CDR2 YYNGEE. The CDR3 DNA follows: TGTGCCAGCAGCGTGTACCCGGACAGGCCCTACACCGGGGAGCTGTTTTTT. The encoded protein is CASSVYPDRPYTGELFF.

The rearrangement links TRBV10-3 to TRBJ1-5; a weak D match, TRBD1 (6 bases). Trimming took 4 bases from V and 3 from J, leaving 13 bases between them. Germline CDR1 reads ENHRY; CDR2 reads SYGVKD. The CDR3 has 15 amino acids. CDR3 in amino acids: CAISARGGDNQPQHF. The DNA for the CDR3 is TGTGCCATCAGTGCGCGAGGGGGGGACAATCAGCCCCAGCATTTT.

V is TRBV3-1 and J is TRBJ1-4, with 7 bases lining up with TRBD1. CDR1 and CDR2 (germline): LGHDT, YNNKEL (reference sequence). CDR3 length equals 15 residues. V shed 1 base and J 4 bases; nucleotides not matched to a gene: 3. Here the CDR3 reads CASSQGQGINEKLFF. As DNA, the CDR3 is TGTGCCAGCAGCCAAGGACAGGGCATTAATGAAAAACTGTTTTTT.

This clonotype was recorded at least ten times. V and J are TRBV29-1 and TRBJ1-5; 10 nucleotides align to TRBD1. CDR1 and CDR2 (germline): SQVTM, ANQGSEA. This CDR3 is 15 amino acids long. J gave up 4 bases and V 4 bases, and 7 bases lay outside the gene matches. CDR3 DNA sequence: TGCAGCGTTGGTGGAGGGACAGGGGAGAATCAGCCCCAGCATTTT. This encodes CSVGGGTGENQPQHF. The variable domain in full, completed from reference TRBV29-1 and TRBJ1-5, reads SAVISQKPSRDICQRGTSLTIQCQVDSQVTMMFWYRQQPGQSLTLIATANQGSEATYESGFVIDKFPISRPNLTFSTLTVSNMSPEDSSIYLCSVGGGTGENQPQHFGDGTRLSIL.

This clonotype was observed at least ten times. The chain carries TRBV28 and TRBJ2-2, with a weak D call TRBD2 (6 bases). With 6 bases removed from V and 13 bases from J, the gap between germline ends came to 21 bases. This CDR3 is built from 14 residues. In germline, CDR1 is MDHEN, CDR2 SYDVKM. In DNA form, the CDR3 reads TGTGCCAGCAGGCCGAGCGGGTCATGGCTGTGGCTGTTTTTT. This encodes CASRPSGSWLWLFF.

This clonotype was counted ten times or more. The V and J genes are TRBV14 and TRBJ1-2; the D gene is possibly TRBD1 (5 bases). The germline V gene has CDR1 SGHDN and CDR2 FVKESK. Trimming took off 3 bases at V and 3 bases at J, with 11 bases between the two ends. The CDR3 has 14 amino acids. The CDR3 region is CASSQETVYYGYTF. CDR3 sequence (DNA): TGTGCCAGCAGCCAGGAGACAGTTTACTATGGCTACACCTTC.

The V call is TRBV4-3, the J call TRBJ2-6; TRBD1 agrees at 8 bases. This CDR3 is built from 17 residues. Trimming took 4 bases from V and 4 from J; bases not matched to a gene: 9. Germline V gives CDR1 LGHNA, CDR2 YSLEER. The CDR3 here is CASSRETGAGGANVLTF. The CDR3 bases are TGCGCCAGCAGCCGGGAGACAGGGGCAGGAGGGGCCAACGTCCTGACTTTC.

CDR3 sequence reads: CASSQPLREQFF. In DNA, the CDR3 is TGCGCCAGCAGCCAACCGCTCCGAGAGCAGTTCTTC. V is TRBV4-1 and J is TRBJ2-1; D remains ambiguous. Germline CDR1 reads MGHRA; CDR2 reads YSYEKL. Deletions cut 2 bases from V and 10 bases from J, with 9 bases between. This CDR3 comprises 12 residues.

Many counts were recorded for this clonotype. The J gene is TRBJ1-4, the V gene TRBV6-2 or TRBV6-3; 7 nucleotides align to TRBD1. V shed 6 bases and J 5 bases; nucleotides not matched to a gene: 3. Germline assignment: CDR1 MNHEY and CDR2 SVGEGT. CDR3 length: 13 residues. The CDR3 is CASSLTGNEKLFF. The CDR3 DNA follows: TGTGCCAGCAGCTTGACAGGGAATGAAAAACTGTTTTTT.

This clonotype was seen ten or more times. This rearrangement joins TRBV6-1 to TRBJ1-1; unclear D gene. V was trimmed by 2 bases and J by 7 bases, leaving 17 bases between them. Germline assignment: CDR1 MNHNS and CDR2 SASEGT. This CDR3 region has 15 residues. The DNA for the CDR3 is TGTGCCAGCAGTGAATCATCATACAGCGACATTGAAGCTTTCTTT. Its translation is CASSESSYSDIEAFF.

The chain is built from TRBV28 and TRBJ1-1; D is uncertain. The CDR3 contains 14 residues. V lost 5 bases and J 4 bases, leaving 14 bases between the germline ends. Germline V gives CDR1 MDHEN, CDR2 SYDVKM. Here the CDR3 reads CASSLSVSGTEAFF. CDR3 DNA: TGTGCCAGCAGTCTGTCCGTTTCGGGCACTGAAGCTTTCTTT.

This clonotype was seen ten or more times. The chain combines TRBV3-1 with TRBJ1-2, with 11 positions matching TRBD1. The CDR3 runs 14 residues. V shed 5 bases, J shed 3 bases, and the junction held 2 bases outside the gene matches. Germline V gene data show CDR1 as LGHDT and CDR2 as YNNKEL (reference sequence). In DNA, the CDR3 is TGTGCCAGCAGCGGGACAGGGGGTGACTATGGCTACACCTTC. This sequence encodes CASSGTGGDYGYTF.

V and J are TRBV29-1 and TRBJ1-2, with 12 bases lining up with TRBD1. The V segment lost 8 bases and the J segment 6 bases; nucleotides outside the gene matches: 7. Germline CDR1 reads SQVTM; CDR2 reads ANQGSEA. The CDR3 runs 13 residues. The CDR3 loop reads CSPAGQGADGYTF. For the CDR3, the DNA is TGCAGCCCCGCGGGACAGGGGGCTGATGGCTACACCTTC.

The gene calls are TRBV7-6 and TRBJ2-2; no definite D call. CDR3 length: 13 amino acids. Trimming left V 1 base short and J 6 bases short, with 6 bases between. In germline, CDR1 is SGHVS, CDR2 FNYEAQ. The CDR3 nucleotides are TGTGCCAGCAGCTTAGATGGGGCCGGGGAGCTGTTTTTT. This translates into CASSLDGAGELFF.

The chain has TRBV10-2 and TRBJ2-7; TRBD1 might be the D (6 bases). The CDR3 extends over 18 amino acids. From germline, CDR1 is WSHSY and CDR2 SAAADI. Trimming pared 5 bases from V and 6 bases from J, leaving 29 bases between. The CDR3 sequence: CASSSLSPGTPPGSEQYF. The CDR3 DNA follows: TGCGCCAGCAGTTCCCTTTCCCCCGGGACACCCCCCGGCAGCGAGCAGTACTTC.

This chain joins TRBV30 and TRBJ2-2; D is unresolved. V shed 0 bases and J shed 5 bases, with 7 bases lying between them. The CDR3 sequence is 13 residues long. Germline assignment: CDR1 GTSNPN and CDR2 SVGIG (reference sequence). The CDR3 DNA reads TGTGCCTGGAGTGTACTTTTTACCGGGGAGCTGTTTTTT. This encodes CAWSVLFTGELFF.

This clonotype was seen repeatedly, ten times or more. The junction differs from germline at one of its ends, possibly a read error. The V call is TRBV29-1, the J call TRBJ1-5, with TRBD1 as a possible D gene (6 bases). The CDR3 runs to 16 residues. Per the germline V gene, CDR1 is SQVTM and CDR2 is ANQGSEA. As DNA, the CDR3 is TGCAGCCTTGAAGAGGGGGGGGGCTTTAGCAATCAGCCCCAGCATTTT. Residues: CSLEEGGGFSNQPQHF.

This chain links TRBV28 with TRBJ2-3; weak D call: TRBD1 (5 bases). Trimming shortened V by 2 bases and J by 9 bases, and 21 bases separated the two germline ends. The CDR3 loop spans 16 amino acids. CDR1 and CDR2 from the germline V gene are MDHEN and SYDVKM. The CDR3 sequence is CASSLRGAGLIGTQYF. The CDR3 DNA follows: TGTGCCAGCAGTTTAAGAGGAGCAGGGCTGATTGGGACGCAGTATTTT.